This is a list of T cell receptor beta chains from one sample in a study of cytomegalovirus exposure and HLA in healthy donors. Assay: immunoSEQ multiplex PCR; the TCRdb copy retains only in-frame clones and omits some. The sample comprises about 96,000 clones, roughly 79% of which are singletons, and approximately 3% rests with the top ten. Material: PBMCs. The receptors here all came from a female donor in good health and CMV-seropositive. CDR3s include the opening cysteine and the closing phenylalanine or tryptophan. The order of the fields is CDR3 protein, CDR3 DNA, clone size, V gene, D gene, J gene. A D gene is named only where the DNA matches it firmly. The size field is filled for only some rows; it gives once, few, many or a size class.

CDR3: CASKAPGTGNTGELFF; DNA: TGCGCCAGCAAAGCCCCCGGGACAGGCAACACCGGGGAGCTGTTTTTT; size: NA; V: TRBV5-1; D: TRBD1; J: TRBJ2-2
CDR3: CAISESGSPTYF; DNA: TGTGCCATCAGTGAGTCGGGCAGCCCTACATATTTT; size: NA; V: TRBV10-3; D: NA; J: TRBJ1-3
CDR3: CASSDPGGRSNQPQHF; DNA: TGTGCCAGCAGTGACCCGGGAGGGCGGAGCAATCAGCCCCAGCATTTT; size: NA; V: TRBV6-1; D: NA; J: TRBJ1-5
CDR3: CAWIQGKGNTIYF; DNA: TGTGCCTGGATACAGGGGAAGGGAAACACCATATATTTT; size: NA; V: TRBV30; D: TRBD1; J: TRBJ1-3
CDR3: CASSLRPRVNTEAFF; DNA: TGCGCCAGCAGCTTAAGACCCAGGGTGAACACTGAAGCTTTCTTT; size: NA; V: TRBV5-1; D: NA; J: TRBJ1-1
CDR3: CASNPGDRFYEQYF; DNA: TGTGCCAGCAACCCTGGGGACAGGTTCTACGAGCAGTACTTC; size: NA; V: TRBV2; D: TRBD1; J: TRBJ2-7
CDR3: CASTDEQGPEQYF; DNA: TGTGCCAGCACGGACGAACAGGGTCCCGAGCAGTACTTC; size: NA; V: TRBV2; D: NA; J: TRBJ2-7
CDR3: CASSPLGTTYEQYF; DNA: TGTGCCAGCAGCCCCCTGGGCACGACCTACGAGCAGTACTTC; size: NA; V: TRBV5-5; D: NA; J: TRBJ2-7
CDR3: CASSYDQGSSYEQYF; DNA: TGTGCCAGCAGTTACGATCAGGGAAGCTCCTACGAGCAGTACTTC; size: few; V: TRBV6-5; D: NA; J: TRBJ2-7
CDR3: CASSEDPGQRTEAFF; DNA: TGCGCCAGCAGCGAAGATCCGGGACAGAGAACCGAAGCTTTCTTT; size: NA; V: TRBV5-1; D: TRBD1; J: TRBJ1-1
CDR3: CASSARQGASEQFF; DNA: TGTGCCAGCAGCGCCAGACAGGGGGCAAGCGAGCAGTTCTTC; size: NA; V: TRBV9; D: TRBD1; J: TRBJ2-1
CDR3: CASSVIGVGSYHEQFF; DNA: TGTGCCAGCAGCGTAATTGGTGTAGGGAGCTACCATGAGCAGTTCTTC; size: NA; V: TRBV9; D: NA; J: TRBJ2-1
CDR3: CASSVGGASAFF; DNA: TGTGCCAGCAGTGTAGGAGGGGCTTCGGCTTTCTTT; size: NA; V: TRBV28; D: NA; J: TRBJ1-1
CDR3: CASRPSGTGDFEQYF; DNA: TGTGCCAGCAGGCCCTCCGGGACAGGGGACTTCGAGCAGTACTTC; size: NA; V: TRBV2; D: TRBD1; J: TRBJ2-7
CDR3: CASSFPRTGGNYEQYF; DNA: TGTGCCAGCAGCTTCCCAAGGACAGGGGGGAATTACGAGCAGTACTTC; size: NA; V: TRBV7-8; D: TRBD1; J: TRBJ2-7
CDR3: CASSPDSPSGEQYF; DNA: TGTGCCAGCAGCCCTGACAGCCCTTCGGGCGAGCAGTACTTC; size: NA; V: TRBV11-2; D: NA; J: TRBJ2-7
CDR3: CASRPTGGARSDTQYF; DNA: TGTGCCAGCAGGCCTACGGGTGGGGCCAGGTCGGATACGCAGTATTTT; size: NA; V: TRBV28; D: NA; J: TRBJ2-3
CDR3: CAAAGGESTEAFF; DNA: TGTGCCGCGGCGGGGGGGGAGAGCACTGAAGCTTTCTTT; size: NA; V: TRBV2; D: NA; J: TRBJ1-1
CDR3: CASSVPRGVGTEAFF; DNA: TGTGCCAGCAGTGTCCCCCGGGGGGTCGGCACTGAAGCTTTCTTT; size: NA; V: TRBV28; D: NA; J: TRBJ1-1
CDR3: CASSRNTGELFF; DNA: TGTGCCAGCAGCCGTAACACCGGGGAGCTGTTTTTT; size: NA; V: TRBV11-3; D: NA; J: TRBJ2-2
CDR3: CASSSGTAYQETQYF; DNA: TGTGCCAGCAGCTCCGGGACAGCGTACCAAGAGACCCAGTACTTC; size: NA; V: TRBV7-8; D: TRBD1; J: TRBJ2-5
CDR3: CASSLKGRGGGDTQYF; DNA: TGTGCCAGCAGCTTAAAGGGGCGGGGGGGTGGAGATACGCAGTATTTT; size: NA; V: TRBV7-2; D: TRBD2; J: TRBJ2-3
CDR3: CAWKAGRTYNEQFF; DNA: TGTGCCTGGAAGGCGGGGAGGACCTACAATGAGCAGTTCTTC; size: NA; V: TRBV30; D: NA; J: TRBJ2-1
CDR3: CASSQNQGFAGELFF; DNA: TGCGCCAGCAGCCAAAATCAGGGGTTTGCCGGGGAGCTGTTTTTT; size: NA; V: TRBV4-3; D: NA; J: TRBJ2-2
CDR3: CASSLADSSGNTIYF; DNA: TGTGCCAGCAGCTTGGCTGACAGCTCTGGAAACACCATATATTTT; size: NA; V: TRBV5-4; D: NA; J: TRBJ1-3
CDR3: CAWNFYTGTGEAFF; DNA: TGTGCCTGGAATTTTTACACCGGGACAGGTGAAGCTTTCTTT; size: NA; V: TRBV30; D: TRBD1; J: TRBJ1-1
CDR3: CAISVTGGPTSNTGELFF; DNA: TGTGCCATCAGTGTAACAGGGGGCCCAACTTCAAACACCGGGGAGCTGTTTTTT; size: once; V: TRBV10-3; D: TRBD1; J: TRBJ2-2
CDR3: CASTLPGTGASGYTF; DNA: TGTGCCAGCACCCTACCCGGGACAGGTGCGTCTGGCTACACCTTC; size: NA; V: TRBV7-9; D: TRBD1; J: TRBJ1-2
CDR3: CASIGEGRGAEAFF; DNA: TGTGCCAGCATCGGGGAGGGGCGGGGGGCTGAAGCTTTCTTT; size: NA; V: TRBV7-9; D: NA; J: TRBJ1-1
CDR3: CASSLGGRPTYGYTF; DNA: TGTGCCAGCAGCTTAGGGGGCAGGCCTACCTATGGCTACACCTTC; size: NA; V: TRBV13; D: NA; J: TRBJ1-2
CDR3: CASRRLNTEAFF; DNA: TGTGCCAGCAGGAGGCTGAACACTGAAGCTTTCTTT; size: few; V: TRBV6-1; D: NA; J: TRBJ1-1
CDR3: CASSLGNLAGGPDTQYF; DNA: TGTGCCAGCAGCTTAGGGAATCTAGCGGGGGGGCCAGATACGCAGTATTTT; size: NA; V: TRBV7-2; D: TRBD2; J: TRBJ2-3
CDR3: CATLVDSPYEQYF; DNA: TGTGCCACTCTGGTGGACAGCCCCTACGAGCAGTACTTC; size: few; V: TRBV28; D: NA; J: TRBJ2-7
CDR3: CASQVVGTEAFF; DNA: TGTGCCAGCCAGGTTGTGGGTACTGAAGCTTTCTTT; size: NA; V: TRBV28; D: NA; J: TRBJ1-1